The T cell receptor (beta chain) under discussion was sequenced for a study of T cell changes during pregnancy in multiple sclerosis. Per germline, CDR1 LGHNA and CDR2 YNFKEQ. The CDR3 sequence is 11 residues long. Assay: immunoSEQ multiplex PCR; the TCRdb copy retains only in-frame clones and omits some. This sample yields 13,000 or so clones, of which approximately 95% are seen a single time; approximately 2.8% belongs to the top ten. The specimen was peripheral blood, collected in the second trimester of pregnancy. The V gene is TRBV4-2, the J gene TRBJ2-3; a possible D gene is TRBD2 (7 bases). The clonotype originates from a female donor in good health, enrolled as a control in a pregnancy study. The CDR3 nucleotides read TGTGCTTTCGGGGGGCCAGATACGCAGTATTTT. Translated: CAFGGPDTQYF.